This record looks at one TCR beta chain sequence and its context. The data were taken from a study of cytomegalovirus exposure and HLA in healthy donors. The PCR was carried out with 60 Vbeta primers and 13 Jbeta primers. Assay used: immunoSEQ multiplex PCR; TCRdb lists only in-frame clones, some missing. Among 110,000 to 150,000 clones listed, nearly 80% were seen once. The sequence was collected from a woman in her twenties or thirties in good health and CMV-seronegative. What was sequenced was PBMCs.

The CDR3 DNA sequence: TGTGCCAGCAGCTTATTAGGGGGAGAAGCCTATGGCTACACCTTC. It translates to CASSLLGGEAYGYTF. The chain has TRBV13 and TRBJ1-2, with D perhaps TRBD1 (6 bases). Trimming took 2 bases from V and 4 from J, leaving 14 bases between them. This CDR3 spans 15 amino acids. Germline CDR1 reads PRHDT; CDR2 reads FYEKMQ (reference sequence). Using reference TRBV13 and TRBJ1-2 for the parts outside the CDR3, the full variable domain is AAGVIQSPRHLIKEKRETATLKCYPIPRHDTVYWYQQGPGQDPQFLISFYEKMQSDKGSIPDRFSAQQFSDYHSELNMSSLELGDSALYFCASSLLGGEAYGYTFGSGTRLTVV.